Given below is one T cell receptor beta chain in context. Its specificity is unknown. Germline trimming cut 1 base from V and 2 bases from J; bases unmatched to any gene: 9. This CDR3 spans 16 amino acids. The germline V gene has CDR1 SGHNT and CDR2 YYREEE (reference sequence). This entry belongs to a study of Tregs in tolerant kidney transplant recipients. Unstimulated Tregs (CD4+CD25+CD127-) and CD4+CD25- non-Tregs were sorted from PBMCs. Some clones are missing from TCRdb's copy, which holds only in-frame ones; the method was immunoSEQ multiplex PCR. The table has 68,000 or so clones, roughly 89% seen once; the top ten hold about 4.6%. Regarding the study as a whole: Few patients were studied, so findings need validation in larger groups.

The sample taken for sequencing was CD4+ T cells from blood. This receptor was identified in a human donor in good health. The chain joins TRBV5-4 to TRBJ2-7; TRBD2 agrees at 7 bases. The CDR3 bases are TGTGCCAGCAGCTTGACGTCGACTAGCTCCCCCTACGAGCAGTACTTC. As protein: CASSLTSTSSPYEQYF.